The text below deals with one TCR beta chain. Its antigen specificity is not known. One base away there is no much larger clone; base qualities are not given. This sample was taken from a study of response to subunit inactivated influenza vaccine (dated by TCRdb to 2016 to 2019). Regarding the study in general: The study used deep quantitative T cell receptor repertoire profiling to track responses to a trivalent subunit inactivated influenza vaccine. Findings and caveats that apply to the study as a whole: According to the authors, only a limited number of new T cells may be recruited by each seasonal influenza vaccination.

The time point label of this sample denotes: more than 35 days after influenza vaccine administration. Including cysteine and phenylalanine, the CDR3 has 15 amino acids. Just the 45-base CDR3 DNA is kept, in frame starting at base 1. Trimming removed 3 bases from V and 4 bases from J, leaving 14 bases between the germline ends. Per the germline V gene (reference sequence), SEHNR is the CDR1 and FQNEAQ is the CDR2. The library was produced with RT-PCR. The run used an Illumina HiSeq 2500. The raw public data were reprocessed by TCRdb itself: fastp quality trimming at Q25, MiXCR clonotype calling, in-frame beta chains only. Records with the same CDR3 protein are collapsed into one entry carrying the most frequent genes and DNA. The sample includes around 480,000 distinct CDR3 sequences, with approximately 11% observed a single time. The ten largest make up about an eighth of the sample.

The sequence joins TRBV7-9 to TRBJ2-3; 6 matching bases give a weak D call of TRBD2. The clonotype originates from a man aged 45 to 65 who received an inactivated influenza vaccine. Donor details come from another sample of the same person, matched by shared clones. Here the sequenced sample was PBMCs from blood, taken about 40 days after vaccination. The CDR3 protein sequence reads: CASSLEGTAADTQYF. The DNA reads as follows: TGTGCCAGCAGCTTGGAGGGGACTGCCGCAGATACGCAGTATTTT.